These T cell receptor beta chains were read from a single sample in a study of response to subunit inactivated influenza vaccine. TCRdb independently ran MiXCR on the RT-PCR reads; one entry per CDR3 protein. The sample has about 160,000 distinct CDR3 sequences, about 10% seen once. The material was CD8+ T cells sorted from PBMCs, obtained less than 30 months after vaccination. The origin of the receptors is a man between 50 and 70 years old who received an inactivated influenza vaccine. CDR3s include the opening cysteine and the closing phenylalanine or tryptophan. D genes are given only for firm matches. Clone size is stated in some rows and not others, as once, few, many or a class when expanded.

TRBV27	TRBJ2-7	NA	NA	CASSLAGTPYEQYF	TGTGCCAGCAGTTTGGCGGGGACCCCCTACGAGCAGTACTTC
TRBV20-1	TRBJ1-1	NA	many	CSALALGGSDTEAFF	TGCAGTGCACTGGCCCTCGGGGGGTCGGACACTGAAGCTTTCTTT
TRBV6-5	TRBJ1-5	TRBD1	few	CASSYTVGTENQPQHF	TGTGCCAGCAGTTACACTGTTGGGACAGAGAATCAGCCCCAGCATTTT
TRBV10-3	TRBJ2-1	TRBD2	few	CAISMGLADLRNEQFF	TGTGCCATCAGCATGGGACTAGCGGACTTAAGAAATGAGCAGTTCTTC
TRBV3-1	TRBJ2-1	TRBD2	many	CASSQVQLAGGYNEQFF	TGTGCCAGCAGCCAAGTACAACTAGCGGGGGGGTACAATGAGCAGTTCTTC
TRBV29-1	TRBJ2-7	NA	many	CSVVTVSYEQYF	TGCAGCGTTGTGACAGTCTCCTACGAGCAGTACTTC
TRBV28	TRBJ2-1	NA	many	CATTSLIEGEQFF	TGTGCCACGACGTCCCTTATAGAGGGTGAGCAGTTCTTC
TRBV13	TRBJ2-1	NA	NA	CASSYAGTNNEQFF	TGTGCCAGCAGCTACGCCGGGACCAACAATGAGCAGTTCTTC
TRBV4-1	TRBJ1-5	NA	many	CASSQGGGQPQHF	TGCGCCAGCAGCCAAGGGGGGGGACAGCCCCAGCATTTT
TRBV12-3/TRBV12-4	TRBJ2-7	TRBD1	many	CASSRDSSYEQYF	TGTGCCAGCAGCAGGGACAGTTCCTACGAGCAGTACTTC
TRBV20-1	TRBJ2-2	NA	few	CSASGQGAGELFF	TGCAGTGCTAGTGGCCAGGGTGCCGGGGAGCTGTTTTTT
TRBV3-1	TRBJ2-1	NA	NA	CASSQDLGTFYNEQFF	TGTGCCAGCAGCCAAGACCTTGGGACTTTTTACAATGAGCAGTTCTTC
TRBV4-1	TRBJ2-7	NA	NA	CASSQNPGTAGEQYF	TGCGCCAGCAGCCAAAACCCCGGGACCGCCGGCGAGCAGTACTTC
TRBV7-9	TRBJ1-1	NA	NA	CASSFSYEYEAFF	TGTGCCAGCAGCTTTTCCTACGAGTATGAAGCTTTCTTT
TRBV5-6	TRBJ2-1	NA	many	CASSSDSYNEQFF	TGTGCCAGCAGCTCAGACTCCTACAATGAGCAGTTCTTC
TRBV15	TRBJ2-7	NA	many	CATSRVSETYEQYF	TGTGCCACCAGCAGAGTAAGTGAGACCTACGAGCAGTACTTC
TRBV27	TRBJ2-7	TRBD1	NA	CASSLRDRTYEQYF	TGTGCCAGCAGTTTACGGGACAGAACCTACGAGCAGTACTTC
TRBV7-8	TRBJ2-5	NA	few	CASSLAGPETQYF	TGTGCCAGCAGCCTGGCGGGTCCAGAGACCCAGTACTTC
TRBV2	TRBJ2-3	NA	NA	CASSEEKRFSTDTQYF	TGTGCCAGCAGTGAAGAGAAAAGATTTAGCACAGATACGCAGTATTTT
TRBV4-3	TRBJ2-5	NA	NA	CASSQDRISETQYF	TGCGCCAGCAGCCAAGATAGAATATCGGAGACCCAGTACTTC
TRBV10-2	TRBJ2-1	TRBD2	few	CASREGGPLAGIYNEQFF	TGCGCCAGCAGGGAGGGCGGGCCTTTAGCGGGGATCTACAATGAGCAGTTCTTC
TRBV7-9	TRBJ2-2	TRBD1	NA	CASSGRDRENTGELFF	TGTGCCAGCAGCGGACGGGACAGGGAGAACACCGGGGAGCTGTTTTTT
TRBV3-1	TRBJ2-2	NA	NA	CASSPGTSLSTGELFF	TGTGCCAGCAGCCCCGGGACAAGTTTGAGTACCGGGGAGCTGTTTTTT
TRBV4-2	TRBJ1-6	TRBD1	few	CASSQEGGGNSPLHF	TGTGCCAGCAGCCAAGAGGGAGGGGGCAATTCACCCCTCCACTTT
TRBV2	TRBJ1-3	NA	many	CASISSGNTIYF	TGTGCCAGCATCAGCTCTGGAAACACCATATATTTT
TRBV28	TRBJ2-7	NA	NA	CASTPVSVSHEQYF	TGTGCCAGCACCCCCGTGAGCGTTTCCCACGAGCAGTACTTC
TRBV7-2	TRBJ2-1	TRBD2	NA	CASSLSWLAEYNEQFF	TGTGCCAGCAGCTTGAGTTGGCTAGCGGAGTACAATGAGCAGTTCTTC
TRBV6-2/TRBV6-3	TRBJ2-2	TRBD2	NA	CASSYLAGGRTGELFF	TGTGCCAGCAGTTATCTAGCGGGAGGTCGGACCGGGGAGCTGTTTTTT
TRBV12-3/TRBV12-4	TRBJ2-1	TRBD1	few	CASSTDRVLNEQFF	TGTGCCAGTAGTACGGACAGGGTGCTCAATGAGCAGTTCTTC
TRBV6-2/TRBV6-3	TRBJ2-1	NA	few	CASSYYSDNEQFF	TGTGCCAGCAGTTACTACAGTGACAATGAGCAGTTCTTC
TRBV4-1	TRBJ2-7	NA	few	CASSPVEGGPSLEQYF	TGCGCCAGCAGCCCCGTCGAAGGCGGCCCCTCCCTCGAGCAGTACTTC
TRBV4-3	TRBJ2-3	NA	NA	CASSPDGPSTDTQYF	TGCGCCAGCAGCCCGGACGGACCTAGCACAGATACGCAGTATTTT
TRBV6-2/TRBV6-3	TRBJ2-5	NA	NA	CASVRETGPQETQYF	TGTGCCTCTGTCCGGGAGACAGGCCCTCAAGAGACCCAGTACTTC
TRBV27	TRBJ1-2	TRBD1	NA	CASRPPGQGASHGYTF	TGTGCCAGCAGACCGCCGGGACAGGGGGCGTCGCATGGCTACACCTTC
TRBV28	TRBJ2-3	TRBD2	NA	CASSFEERDVDTDTQYF	TGTGCCAGCAGTTTTGAGGAGCGGGATGTTGATACAGATACGCAGTATTTT
TRBV24-1	TRBJ2-5	NA	few	CATSDYFETQYF	TGTGCCACCAGTGACTACTTTGAGACCCAGTACTTC
TRBV7-9	TRBJ1-2	TRBD1	NA	CASSVSQGNGYTF	TGTGCCAGCAGCGTTTCACAGGGGAATGGCTACACCTTC
TRBV19	TRBJ1-1	TRBD1	few	CASNPGTGRGEAFF	TGTGCCAGTAATCCCGGGACAGGGCGTGGTGAAGCTTTCTTT
TRBV6-5	TRBJ2-2	NA	NA	CASSYSLGHLLANTGELFF	TGTGCCAGCAGTTACTCGCTGGGACACCTCCTCGCGAACACCGGGGAGCTGTTTTTT